Shown below are 9 T cell receptor beta chains from a single sample sequenced in a study of cytomegalovirus exposure and HLA in healthy donors. The PCR contained 60 Vbeta and 13 Jbeta primers. The method was immunoSEQ multiplex PCR; TCRdb's version includes in-frame clones alone and lacks a portion of them. The repertoire holds about 140,000 clones, roughly 79% seen once, with approximately 1% in the top ten. The source material was PBMCs. Source of these receptors: a man aged 18 to 29 in good health and CMV-seronegative.

The chain recombines TRBV7-2 with TRBJ1-2; weak D call: TRBD1 (6 bases). The CDR3 contains 16 residues. Looked up from germline, CDR1 is SGHTA and CDR2 is FQGNSA. The V end was cut by 3 bases, the J end by 4 bases, with 18 bases between. The CDR3: CASSLWTAGKSYGYTF. The CDR3 nucleotides read TGTGCCAGCAGCTTGTGGACAGCGGGAAAAAGCTATGGCTACACCTTC. Supplemented by reference TRBV7-2 and TRBJ1-2, the full variable domain reads GAGVSQSPSNKVTEKGKDVELRCDPISGHTALYWYRQSLGQGLEFLIYFQGNSAPDKSGLPSDRFSAERTGGSVSTLTIQRTQQEDSAVYLCASSLWTAGKSYGYTFGSGTRLTVV.

V usage is TRBV12-5 and J usage is TRBJ2-7, with a weak D call TRBD1 (6 bases). CDR1 is LGHNT, CDR2 FRNRAP, per germline. This CDR3 spans 13 amino acids. Trimming removed 2 bases from V and 6 bases from J, with 11 bases in between. As DNA, the CDR3 is TGTGCTAGTGGTTTGTCAGGGGTACGCGAGCAGTACTTC. It is translated as CASGLSGVREQYF.

CDR3 nucleotides: TGTGCCAGCAGTTCTCCCCCCTTGACAGGCCAGGGCTACACCTTC. It encodes CASSSPPLTGQGYTF. The chain links TRBV28 to TRBJ1-2; perhaps TRBD1 as D (6 bases). Germline V CDR1 and CDR2: MDHEN, SYDVKM. V dropped 4 bases and J dropped 8 bases, with 20 bases sitting between them. This CDR3 comprises 15 residues.

This clone was detected a few times. This rearrangement joins TRBV6-5 to TRBJ2-7; D gene ambiguous. The CDR3 is 14 amino acids. Looked up from germline, CDR1 is MNHEY and CDR2 is SVGAGI. Trimming took off 0 bases at V and 6 bases at J, with 12 bases between the two ends. The CDR3, as DNA: TGTGCCAGCAGTTACTCGAGGCTGTCGGGCGAGCAGTACTTC. Encoded protein: CASSYSRLSGEQYF.

The chain couples TRBV7-8 to TRBJ1-5, with D maybe TRBD1 (6 bases). Germline V lookup: CDR1 SGHVS, CDR2 FQNEAQ. This CDR3 is 16 amino acids long. Trimming took 5 bases from V and 5 from J, leaving 19 bases between them. CDR3 in DNA: TGTGCCAGCAGCGCAAGCGGGGGCTTTAGGGATCAGCCCCAGCATTTT. Its translation: CASSASGGFRDQPQHF.

V gene TRBV7-9 combines with J gene TRBJ1-2, with 10 positions matching TRBD1. The V segment lost 4 bases and the J segment 2 bases; nucleotides outside the gene matches: 1. CDR3 length: 14 amino acids. Per germline, CDR1 SEHNR and CDR2 FQNEAQ (reference sequence). CDR3 DNA sequence: TGTGCCAGCAGCTGGGGACAGGGGAACTATGGCTACACCTTC. The encoded protein is CASSWGQGNYGYTF.

This clone occurred a few times. The chain links TRBV6-1 to TRBJ1-1; D remains ambiguous. This CDR3 has 12 residues. Trimming left V 4 bases short and J 10 bases short, with 13 bases between. Per the germline V gene, CDR1 is MNHNS and CDR2 is SASEGT. The CDR3 loop reads CASSGNVLGAFF. The DNA of the CDR3 is TGTGCCAGCAGTGGAAACGTGCTCGGAGCTTTCTTT.

This clone was picked up a small number of times. The V and J genes are TRBV4-3 and TRBJ1-2, with 7 bases lining up with TRBD1. The CDR3 extends over 15 amino acids. V lost 0 bases and J lost 8; bases outside the gene matches: 9. CDR1 is LGHNA, CDR2 YSLEER, per germline. CDR3 in DNA: TGCGCCAGCAGCCAAGATCGAGGGGACAGCTACGGCTACACCTTC. This codes for CASSQDRGDSYGYTF.

The V gene is TRBV6-5, the J gene TRBJ1-1, with D tentatively TRBD1 (6 bases). The germline V and J ends were trimmed by 5 bases and 0 bases, with 13 bases remaining between them. The germline V gene encodes CDR1 MNHEY and CDR2 SVGAGI. The CDR3 has 15 amino acids. CDR3 sequence: CASSPGTFMNTEAFF. The CDR3 nucleotides are TGTGCCAGCAGTCCCGGGACATTCATGAACACTGAAGCTTTCTTT.